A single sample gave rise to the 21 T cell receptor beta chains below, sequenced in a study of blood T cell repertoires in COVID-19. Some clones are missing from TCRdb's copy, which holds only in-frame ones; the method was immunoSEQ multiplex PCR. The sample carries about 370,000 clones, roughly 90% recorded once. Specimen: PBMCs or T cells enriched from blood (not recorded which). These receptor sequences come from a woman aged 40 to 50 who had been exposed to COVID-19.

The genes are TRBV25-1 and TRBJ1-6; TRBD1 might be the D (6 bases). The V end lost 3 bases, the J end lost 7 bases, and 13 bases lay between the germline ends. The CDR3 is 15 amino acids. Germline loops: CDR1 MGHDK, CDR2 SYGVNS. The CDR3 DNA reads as TGTGCCAGCAGTGACTCCAGGGGTGGGAATTCACCCCTCCACTTT. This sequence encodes CASSDSRGGNSPLHF.

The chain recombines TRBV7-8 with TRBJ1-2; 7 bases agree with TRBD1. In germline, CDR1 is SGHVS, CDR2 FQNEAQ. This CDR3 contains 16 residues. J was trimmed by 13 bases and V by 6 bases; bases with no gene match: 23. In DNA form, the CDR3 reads TGTGCCAGCAGTTTCTCAAGGGACAGTGCGTATCGAGGTGGCACCTTC. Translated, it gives CASSFSRDSAYRGGTF. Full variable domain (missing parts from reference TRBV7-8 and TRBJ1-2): GAGVSQSPRYKVAKRGQDVALRCDPISGHVSLFWYQQALGQGPEFLTYFQNEAQLDKSGLPSDRFFAERPEGSVSTLKIQRTQQEDSAVYLCASSFSRDSAYRGGTFGSGTRLTVV.

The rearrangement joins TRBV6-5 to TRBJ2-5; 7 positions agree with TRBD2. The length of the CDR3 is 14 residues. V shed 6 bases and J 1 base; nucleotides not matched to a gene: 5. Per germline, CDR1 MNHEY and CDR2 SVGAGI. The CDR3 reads CASSMGGGQETQYF. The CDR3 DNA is TGTGCCAGCAGCATGGGGGGGGGCCAAGAGACCCAGTACTTC.

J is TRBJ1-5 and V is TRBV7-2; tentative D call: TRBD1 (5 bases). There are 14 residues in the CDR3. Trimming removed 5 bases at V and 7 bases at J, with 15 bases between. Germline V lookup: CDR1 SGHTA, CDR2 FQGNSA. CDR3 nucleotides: TGTGCCAGCAGCCAACCAGGGTCCAGGCAGCCCCAGCATTTT. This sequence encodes CASSQPGSRQPQHF.

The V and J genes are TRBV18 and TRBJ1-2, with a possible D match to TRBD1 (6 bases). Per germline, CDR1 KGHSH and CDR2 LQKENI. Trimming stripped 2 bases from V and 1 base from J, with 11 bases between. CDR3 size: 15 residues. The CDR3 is CASSPNREGNYGYTF. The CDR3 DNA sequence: TGTGCCAGCTCACCAAACAGGGAAGGTAACTATGGCTACACCTTC.

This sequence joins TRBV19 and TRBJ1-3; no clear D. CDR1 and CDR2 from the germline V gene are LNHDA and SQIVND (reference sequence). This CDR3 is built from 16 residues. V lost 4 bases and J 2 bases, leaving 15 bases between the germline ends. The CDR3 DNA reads TGTGCCAGTAGTACCGAGCGGGGTATGACTGGAAACACCATATATTTT. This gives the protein CASSTERGMTGNTIYF. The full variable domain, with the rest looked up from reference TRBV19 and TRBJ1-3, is DGGITQSPKYLFRKEGQNVTLSCEQNLNHDAMYWYRQDPGQGLRLIYYSQIVNDFQKGDIAEGYSVSREKKESFPLTVTSAQKNPTAFYLCASSTERGMTGNTIYFGEGSWLTVV.

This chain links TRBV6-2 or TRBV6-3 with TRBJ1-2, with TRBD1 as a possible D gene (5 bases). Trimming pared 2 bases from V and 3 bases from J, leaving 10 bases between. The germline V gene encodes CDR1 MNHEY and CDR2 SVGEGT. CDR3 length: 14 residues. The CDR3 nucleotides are TGTGCCAGCAGTTACAAAGGGGCGGACTATGGCTACACCTTC. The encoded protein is CASSYKGADYGYTF.

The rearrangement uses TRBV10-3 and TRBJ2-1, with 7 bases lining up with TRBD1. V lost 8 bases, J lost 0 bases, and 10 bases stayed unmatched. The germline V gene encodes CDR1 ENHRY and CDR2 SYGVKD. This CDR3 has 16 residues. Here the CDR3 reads CAIPSGGNRSYNEQFF. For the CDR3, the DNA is TGTGCCATCCCCTCAGGGGGTAATCGCTCCTACAATGAGCAGTTCTTC.

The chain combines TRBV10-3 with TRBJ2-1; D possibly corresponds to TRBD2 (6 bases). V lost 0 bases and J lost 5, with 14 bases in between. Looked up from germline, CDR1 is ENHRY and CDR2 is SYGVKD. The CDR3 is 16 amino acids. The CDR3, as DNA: TGTGCCATCAGTGAGTCGTTCCAGGGACTCAACAATGAGCAGTTCTTC. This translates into CAISESFQGLNNEQFF.

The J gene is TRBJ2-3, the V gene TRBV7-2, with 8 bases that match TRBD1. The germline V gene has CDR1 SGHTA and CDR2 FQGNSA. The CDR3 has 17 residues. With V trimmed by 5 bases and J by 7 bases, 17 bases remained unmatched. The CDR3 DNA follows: TGTGCCAGCAGCCGCCTACCGACCGGGACAGGCGGCCATACGCAGTATTTT. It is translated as CASSRLPTGTGGHTQYF. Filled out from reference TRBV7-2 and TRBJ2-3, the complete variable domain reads GAGVSQSPSNKVTEKGKDVELRCDPISGHTALYWYRQSLGQGLEFLIYFQGNSAPDKSGLPSDRFSAERTGGSVSTLTIQRTQQEDSAVYLCASSRLPTGTGGHTQYFGPGTRLTVL.

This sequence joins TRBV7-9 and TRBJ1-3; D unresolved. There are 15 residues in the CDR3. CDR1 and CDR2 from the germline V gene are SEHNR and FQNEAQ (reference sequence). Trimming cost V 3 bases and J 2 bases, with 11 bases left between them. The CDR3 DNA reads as TGTGCCAGCAGCTTCGGGGATACCCCTGGAAACACCATATATTTT. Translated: CASSFGDTPGNTIYF.

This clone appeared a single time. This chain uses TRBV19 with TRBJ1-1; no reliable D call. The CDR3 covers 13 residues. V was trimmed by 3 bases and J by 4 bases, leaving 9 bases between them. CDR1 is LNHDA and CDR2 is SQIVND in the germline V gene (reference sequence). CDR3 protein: CASSMDRGTEAFF. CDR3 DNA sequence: TGTGCCAGTAGTATGGATAGAGGCACTGAAGCTTTCTTT. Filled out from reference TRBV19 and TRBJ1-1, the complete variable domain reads DGGITQSPKYLFRKEGQNVTLSCEQNLNHDAMYWYRQDPGQGLRLIYYSQIVNDFQKGDIAEGYSVSREKKESFPLTVTSAQKNPTAFYLCASSMDRGTEAFFGQGTRLTVV.

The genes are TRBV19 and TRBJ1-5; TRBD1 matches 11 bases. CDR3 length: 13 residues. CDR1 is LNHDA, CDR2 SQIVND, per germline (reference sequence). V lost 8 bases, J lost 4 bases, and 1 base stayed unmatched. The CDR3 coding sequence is TGTGCCAGTTGGGACAGGGGGAATCAGCCCCAGCATTTT. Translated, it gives CASWDRGNQPQHF.

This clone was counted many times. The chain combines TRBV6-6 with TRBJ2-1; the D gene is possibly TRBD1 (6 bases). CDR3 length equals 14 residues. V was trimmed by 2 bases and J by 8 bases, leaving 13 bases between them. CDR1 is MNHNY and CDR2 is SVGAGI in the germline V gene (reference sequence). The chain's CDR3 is CASSYGTGSYEQFF. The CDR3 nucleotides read TGTGCCAGCAGTTACGGAACAGGGTCCTATGAGCAGTTCTTC.

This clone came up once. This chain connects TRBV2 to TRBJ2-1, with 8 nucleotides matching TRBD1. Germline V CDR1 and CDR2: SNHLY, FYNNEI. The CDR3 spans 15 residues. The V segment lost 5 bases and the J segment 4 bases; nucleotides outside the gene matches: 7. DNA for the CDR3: TGTGCCAGCAGTCGTGGACAGGGTAGTTACAATGAGCAGTTCTTC. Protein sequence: CASSRGQGSYNEQFF.

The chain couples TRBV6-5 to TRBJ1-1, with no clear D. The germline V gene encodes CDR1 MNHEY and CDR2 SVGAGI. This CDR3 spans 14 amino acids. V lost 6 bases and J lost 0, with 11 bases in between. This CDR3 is CASRIQSMNTEAFF. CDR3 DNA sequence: TGTGCCAGCAGAATACAGAGCATGAACACTGAAGCTTTCTTT.

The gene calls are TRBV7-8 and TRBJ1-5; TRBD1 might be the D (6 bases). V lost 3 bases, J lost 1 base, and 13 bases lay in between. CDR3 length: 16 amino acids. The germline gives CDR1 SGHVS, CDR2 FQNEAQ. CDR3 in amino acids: CASSLDLGASNQPQHF. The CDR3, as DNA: TGTGCCAGCAGCTTGGATTTGGGGGCGAGCAATCAGCCCCAGCATTTT.

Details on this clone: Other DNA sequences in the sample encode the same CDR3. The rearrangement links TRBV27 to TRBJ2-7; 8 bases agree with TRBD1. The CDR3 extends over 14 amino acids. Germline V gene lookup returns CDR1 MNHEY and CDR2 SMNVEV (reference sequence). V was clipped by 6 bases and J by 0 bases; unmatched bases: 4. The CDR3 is CASSRQGSSYEQYF. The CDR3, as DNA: TGTGCCAGCAGCAGACAGGGGAGCTCCTACGAGCAGTACTTC.

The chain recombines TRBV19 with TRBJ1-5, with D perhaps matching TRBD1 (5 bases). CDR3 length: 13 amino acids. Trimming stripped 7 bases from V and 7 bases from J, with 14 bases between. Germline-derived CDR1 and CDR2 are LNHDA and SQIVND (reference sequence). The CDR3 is CASKSRAGQPQHF. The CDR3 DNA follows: TGTGCCAGTAAGAGCAGGGCTGGACAGCCCCAGCATTTT.

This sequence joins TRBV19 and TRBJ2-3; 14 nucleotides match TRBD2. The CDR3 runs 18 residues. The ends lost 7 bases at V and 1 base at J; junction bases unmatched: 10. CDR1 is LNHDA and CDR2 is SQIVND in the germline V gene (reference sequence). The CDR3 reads CASKERGLAGVGTDTQYF. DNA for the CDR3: TGTGCCAGTAAGGAGCGGGGACTAGCGGGAGTAGGCACAGATACGCAGTATTTT.

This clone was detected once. The CDR3 region is CASSFTFQGGEQYF. The CDR3 DNA sequence: TGTGCCAGCAGTTTCACTTTCCAGGGAGGCGAGCAGTACTTC. V gene TRBV6-2 or TRBV6-3 combines with J gene TRBJ2-7; D is possibly TRBD2 (6 bases). V lost 4 bases to trimming and J lost 6 bases, with 16 bases between them. CDR1 and CDR2 from the germline V gene are MNHEY and SVGEGT. This CDR3 region has 14 residues.